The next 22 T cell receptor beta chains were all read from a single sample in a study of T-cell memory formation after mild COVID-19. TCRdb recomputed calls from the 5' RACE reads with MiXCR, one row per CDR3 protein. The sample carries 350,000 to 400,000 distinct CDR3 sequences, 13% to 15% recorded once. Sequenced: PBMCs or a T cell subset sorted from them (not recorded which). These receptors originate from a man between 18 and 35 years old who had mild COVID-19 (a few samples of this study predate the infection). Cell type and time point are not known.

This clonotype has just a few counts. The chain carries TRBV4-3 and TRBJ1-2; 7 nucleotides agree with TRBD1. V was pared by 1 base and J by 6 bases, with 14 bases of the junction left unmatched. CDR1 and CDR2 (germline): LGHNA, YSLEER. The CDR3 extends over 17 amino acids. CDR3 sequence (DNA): TGCGCCAGCAGCCAAGTGGGTTCCTCAGGGGGGTCCAATGGCTACACCTTC. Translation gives CASSQVGSSGGSNGYTF.

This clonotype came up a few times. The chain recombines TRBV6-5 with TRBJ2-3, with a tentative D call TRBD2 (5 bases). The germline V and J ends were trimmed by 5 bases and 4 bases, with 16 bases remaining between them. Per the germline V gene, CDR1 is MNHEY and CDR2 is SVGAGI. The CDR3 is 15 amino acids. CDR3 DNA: TGTGCCAGCAGTAACCGCCCAACCGGGGCAGATACGCAGTATTTT. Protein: CASSNRPTGADTQYF.

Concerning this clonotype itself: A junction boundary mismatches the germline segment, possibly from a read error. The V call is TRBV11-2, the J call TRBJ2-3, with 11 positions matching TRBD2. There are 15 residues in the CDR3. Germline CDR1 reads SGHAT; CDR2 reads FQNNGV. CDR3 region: CASGLAGGSTDTQYF. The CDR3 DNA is TGTGCCAGCGGCTTAGCGGGGGGGAGCACAGATACGCAGTATTTT.

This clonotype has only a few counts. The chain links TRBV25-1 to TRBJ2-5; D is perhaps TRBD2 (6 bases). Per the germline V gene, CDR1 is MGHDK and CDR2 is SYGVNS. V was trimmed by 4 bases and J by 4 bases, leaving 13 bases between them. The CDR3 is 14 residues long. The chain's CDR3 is CASSASAVLETQYF. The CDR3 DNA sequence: TGTGCCAGCAGTGCTAGCGCGGTCCTAGAGACCCAGTACTTC.

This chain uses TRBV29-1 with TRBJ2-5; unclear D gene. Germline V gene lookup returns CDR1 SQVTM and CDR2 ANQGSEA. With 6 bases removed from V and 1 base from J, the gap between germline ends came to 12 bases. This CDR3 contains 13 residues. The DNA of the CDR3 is TGCAGCGTCGCCTGGACGGTCCAAGAGACCCAGTACTTC. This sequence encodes CSVAWTVQETQYF.

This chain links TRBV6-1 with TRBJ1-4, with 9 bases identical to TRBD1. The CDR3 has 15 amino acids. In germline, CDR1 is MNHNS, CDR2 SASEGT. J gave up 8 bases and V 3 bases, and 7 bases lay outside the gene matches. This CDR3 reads CASSDRDRGKEKLFF. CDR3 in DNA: TGTGCCAGCAGTGATCGTGACAGGGGGAAGGAAAAACTGTTTTTT.

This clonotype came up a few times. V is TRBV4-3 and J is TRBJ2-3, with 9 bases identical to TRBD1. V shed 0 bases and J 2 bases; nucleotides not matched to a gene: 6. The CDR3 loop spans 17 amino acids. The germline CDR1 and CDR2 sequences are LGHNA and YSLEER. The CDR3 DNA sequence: TGCGCCAGCAGCCAAGATCCGGGACAGGGTATCACAGATACGCAGTATTTT. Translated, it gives CASSQDPGQGITDTQYF.

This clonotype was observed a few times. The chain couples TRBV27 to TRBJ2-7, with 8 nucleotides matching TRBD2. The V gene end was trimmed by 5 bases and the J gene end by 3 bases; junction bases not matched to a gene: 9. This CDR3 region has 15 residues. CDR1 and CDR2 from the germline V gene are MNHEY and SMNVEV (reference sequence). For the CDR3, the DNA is TGTGCCAGCAGTACCCCTTGGACTAGCTTCTACGAGCAGTACTTC. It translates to CASSTPWTSFYEQYF.

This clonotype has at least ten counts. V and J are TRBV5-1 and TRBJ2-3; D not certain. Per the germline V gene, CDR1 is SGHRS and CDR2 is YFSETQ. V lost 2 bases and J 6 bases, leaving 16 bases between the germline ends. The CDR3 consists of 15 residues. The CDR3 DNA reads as TGCGCCAGCAGCTTTTGGAACGGAAACTCGGATACGCAGTATTTT. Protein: CASSFWNGNSDTQYF.

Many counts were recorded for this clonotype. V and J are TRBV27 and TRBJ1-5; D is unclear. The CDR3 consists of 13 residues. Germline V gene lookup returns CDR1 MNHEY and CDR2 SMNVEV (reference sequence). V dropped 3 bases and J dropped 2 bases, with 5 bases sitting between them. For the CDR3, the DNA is TGTGCCAGCAGTTTCGGGGGCAATCAGCCCCAGCATTTT. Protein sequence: CASSFGGNQPQHF.

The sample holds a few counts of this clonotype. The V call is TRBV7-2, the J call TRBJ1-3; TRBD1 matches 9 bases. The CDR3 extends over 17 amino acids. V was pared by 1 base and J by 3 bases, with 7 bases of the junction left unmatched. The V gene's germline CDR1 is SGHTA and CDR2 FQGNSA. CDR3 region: CASSLVGTGSFGNTIYF. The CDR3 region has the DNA TGTGCCAGCAGCTTAGTAGGGACAGGGTCCTTTGGAAACACCATATATTTT.

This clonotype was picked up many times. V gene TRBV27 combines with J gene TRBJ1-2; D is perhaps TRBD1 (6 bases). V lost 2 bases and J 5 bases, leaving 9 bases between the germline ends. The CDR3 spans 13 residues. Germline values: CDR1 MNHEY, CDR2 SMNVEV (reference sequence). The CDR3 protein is CASSLRGGYGYTF. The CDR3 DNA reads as TGTGCCAGCAGTTTAAGGGGGGGGTATGGCTACACCTTC.

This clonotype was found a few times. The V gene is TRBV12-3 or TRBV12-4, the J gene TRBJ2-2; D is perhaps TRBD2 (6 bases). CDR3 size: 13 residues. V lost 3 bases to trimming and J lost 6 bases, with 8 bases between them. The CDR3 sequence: CASSFGGPGELFF. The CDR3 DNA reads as TGTGCCAGCAGTTTCGGGGGTCCCGGGGAGCTGTTTTTT.

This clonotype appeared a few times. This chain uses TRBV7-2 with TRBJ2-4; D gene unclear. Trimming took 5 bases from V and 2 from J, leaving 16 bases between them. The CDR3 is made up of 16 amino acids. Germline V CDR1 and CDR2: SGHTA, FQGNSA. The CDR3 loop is CASSAIAGLTKNIQYF. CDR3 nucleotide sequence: TGTGCCAGCAGCGCGATTGCTGGGTTAACCAAAAACATTCAGTACTTC.

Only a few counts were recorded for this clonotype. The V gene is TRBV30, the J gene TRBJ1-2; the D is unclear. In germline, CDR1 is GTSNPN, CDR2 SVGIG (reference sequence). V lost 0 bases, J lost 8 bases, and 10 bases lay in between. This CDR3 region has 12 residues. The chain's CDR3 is CAWSVGGRGYTF. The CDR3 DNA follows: TGTGCCTGGAGTGTGGGAGGTCGAGGCTACACCTTC.

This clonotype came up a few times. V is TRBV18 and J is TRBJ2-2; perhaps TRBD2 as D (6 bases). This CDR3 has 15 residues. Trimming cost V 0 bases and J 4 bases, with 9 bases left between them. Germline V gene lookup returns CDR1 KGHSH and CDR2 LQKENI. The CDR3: CASSPPRGGTGELFF. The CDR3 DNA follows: TGTGCCAGCTCACCACCCCGGGGAGGCACCGGGGAGCTGTTTTTT.

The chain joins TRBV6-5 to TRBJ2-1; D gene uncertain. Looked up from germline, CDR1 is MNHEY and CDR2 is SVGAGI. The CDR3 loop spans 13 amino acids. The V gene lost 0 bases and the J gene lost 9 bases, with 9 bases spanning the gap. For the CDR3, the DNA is TGTGCCAGCAGTTACTCCCGGGTCGGTGAGCAGTTCTTC. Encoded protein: CASSYSRVGEQFF.

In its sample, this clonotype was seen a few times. The CDR3 region has the DNA TGTGCCAGCAGCCCCGGATTTGAAGAGACCCAGTACTTC. As protein: CASSPGFEETQYF. V is TRBV3-2 and J is TRBJ2-5. TRBV3-2 counts as a pseudogene. There are 13 residues in the CDR3.

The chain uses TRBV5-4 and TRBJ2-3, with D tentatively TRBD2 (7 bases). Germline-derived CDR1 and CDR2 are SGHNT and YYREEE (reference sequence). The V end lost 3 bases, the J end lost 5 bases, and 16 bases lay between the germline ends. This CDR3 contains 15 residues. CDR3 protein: CASSYGGGAGDTQYF. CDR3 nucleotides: TGTGCCAGCAGCTACGGAGGGGGGGCTGGAGATACGCAGTATTTT.

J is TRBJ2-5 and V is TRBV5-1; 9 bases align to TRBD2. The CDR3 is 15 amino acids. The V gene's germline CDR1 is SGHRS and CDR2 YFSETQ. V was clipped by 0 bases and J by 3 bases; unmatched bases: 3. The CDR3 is CASSLALAGKETQYF. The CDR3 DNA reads TGCGCCAGCAGCTTGGCCCTAGCGGGGAAAGAGACCCAGTACTTC.

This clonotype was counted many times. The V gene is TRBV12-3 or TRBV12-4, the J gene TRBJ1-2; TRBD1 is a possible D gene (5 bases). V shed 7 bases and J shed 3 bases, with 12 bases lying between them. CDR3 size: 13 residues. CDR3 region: CASNEDIDYGYTF. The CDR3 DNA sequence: TGTGCCAGCAACGAGGACATAGACTATGGCTACACCTTC.

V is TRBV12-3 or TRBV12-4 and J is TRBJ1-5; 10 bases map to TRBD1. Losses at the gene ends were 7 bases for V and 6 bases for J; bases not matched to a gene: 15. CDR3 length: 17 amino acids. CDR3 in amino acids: CASIPHRDRGGVQPQHF. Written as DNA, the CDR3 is TGTGCCAGCATCCCGCACCGGGACAGGGGCGGCGTTCAGCCCCAGCATTTT.